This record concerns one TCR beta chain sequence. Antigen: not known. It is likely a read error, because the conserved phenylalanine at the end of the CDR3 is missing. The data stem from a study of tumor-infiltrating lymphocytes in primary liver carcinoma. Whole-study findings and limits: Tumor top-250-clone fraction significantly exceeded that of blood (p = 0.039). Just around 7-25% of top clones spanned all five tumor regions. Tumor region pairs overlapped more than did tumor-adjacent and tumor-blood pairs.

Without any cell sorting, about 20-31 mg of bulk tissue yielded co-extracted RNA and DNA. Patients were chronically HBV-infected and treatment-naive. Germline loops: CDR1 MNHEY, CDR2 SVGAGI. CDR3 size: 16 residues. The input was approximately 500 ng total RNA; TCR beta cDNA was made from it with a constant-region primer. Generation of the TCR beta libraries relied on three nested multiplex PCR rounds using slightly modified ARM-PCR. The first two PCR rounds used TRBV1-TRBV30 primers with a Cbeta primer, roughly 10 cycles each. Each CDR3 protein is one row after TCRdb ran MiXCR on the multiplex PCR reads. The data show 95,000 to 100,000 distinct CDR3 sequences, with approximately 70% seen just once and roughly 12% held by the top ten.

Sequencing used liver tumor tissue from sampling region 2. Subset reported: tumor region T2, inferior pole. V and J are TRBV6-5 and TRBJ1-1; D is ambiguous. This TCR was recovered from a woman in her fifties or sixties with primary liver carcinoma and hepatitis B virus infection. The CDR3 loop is CASSSAGTLMNTEAFS. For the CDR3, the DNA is TGTGCCAGCAGTTCGGCAGGAACCCTCATGAACACCGAAGCTTTCTCT.